This TCR beta chain was recovered during a study of siplizumab effects on memory and regulatory T cells. Points from the study as a whole: Apparently more diverse than memory cells, naive T cells also seemed major alloresponse contributors. An assignable naive or memory phenotype was lacking in roughly 80-96% of proliferating CD4+ or CD8+ clones. Where siplizumab was present, mappable alloreactive CD4+ clones averaged approximately 66% Treg-derived, compared with more than 25% in controls.

Assaying covered approximately 100,000 TCR templates per sample. Here immunoSEQ multiplex PCR was the method, and the copy in TCRdb shows in-frame clones only, minus some. The repertoire includes tens of thousands of clones, about 93% of them detected once, and 0.3% sits in the top ten. CDR1 SGHDN and CDR2 FVKESK come from the germline V gene. With V trimmed by 1 base and J by 3 bases, 6 bases remained unmatched. CDR3 size: 15 residues. Points on this clone: Its antigen remains unidentified.

The source is a human donor in good health. The V call is TRBV14, the J call TRBJ2-7; 7 bases are a match to TRBD1. The material sequenced was non-Treg CD4+ T cells sorted from blood. CDR3 in DNA: TGTGCCAGCAGCCAAGGCTCGACAGGGTTCTACGAGCAGTACTTC. This gives the protein CASSQGSTGFYEQYF.